This passage covers 28 T cell receptor beta chains from one sample sequenced in a study of blood T cells in healthy people across ages. Together with a sample-barcoded 5' primer, a J-beta primer mix was included in a second PCR lasting about 6 to 11 cycles. TCRdb ran MiXCR on the 5' RACE reads and lists one entry per CDR3 protein. The sample lists over a million distinct CDR3 sequences, around two fifths occurring once. Material for sequencing was blood. All receptors derive from a woman aged 18-35 years in good health.

A note on this clonotype: The junction and the germline gene differ at one end; a read error may be behind it. This chain links TRBV7-7 with TRBJ2-5, with D possibly TRBD1 on 6 matching bases. Germline CDR1 reads SSHAT; CDR2 reads FNYEAQ (reference sequence). The CDR3 covers 14 residues. The CDR3 sequence: CASSLTGSLETQYF. CDR3 DNA sequence: TGTGCTAGCAGCTTAACAGGGTCTCTAGAGACCCAGTACTTC. Full variable domain (missing parts from reference TRBV7-7 and TRBJ2-5): GAGVSQSPRYKVTKRGQDVTLRCDPISSHATLYWYQQALGQGPEFLTYFNYEAQPDKSGLPSDRFSAERPEGSISTLTIQRTEQRDSAMYRCASSLTGSLETQYFGPGTRLLVL.

The V gene is TRBV6-1, the J gene TRBJ2-7, with D possibly being TRBD1 (5 bases). V was cut by 2 bases and J by 0 bases, with 8 bases left in between. This CDR3 is 14 amino acids long. CDR1 is MNHNS, CDR2 SASEGT, per germline. The CDR3 nucleotides are TGTGCCAGCAGTGAAACAGGCCTCTCCTACGAGCAGTACTTC. As protein: CASSETGLSYEQYF.

This rearrangement joins TRBV27 to TRBJ2-3; possibly TRBD1 for D (6 bases). Germline V gene sequence: CDR1 MNHEY, CDR2 SMNVEV (reference sequence). V lost 5 bases and J lost 2, with 14 bases in between. The CDR3 extends over 15 amino acids. The CDR3 DNA is TGTGCCAGCAGTCCCGGACAGCGGATCACAGATACGCAGTATTTT. Its translation: CASSPGQRITDTQYF.

V and J are TRBV12-3 or TRBV12-4 and TRBJ1-1; tentative D call: TRBD1 (6 bases). The CDR3 is made up of 15 amino acids. V lost 7 bases, J lost 3 bases, and 18 bases lay in between. The CDR3 DNA reads TGTGCCAGCACCCCACGAGGGGGGGGTGACACTGAAGCTTTCTTT. Protein sequence: CASTPRGGGDTEAFF.

The chain has TRBV20-1 and TRBJ2-7; possibly TRBD2 for D (5 bases). The germline gives CDR1 DFQATT, CDR2 SNEGSKA (reference sequence). Trimming shortened V by 1 base and J by 3 bases, and 10 bases separated the two germline ends. The CDR3 runs 13 residues. The CDR3 protein is CSARGVGLYEQYF. Written as DNA, the CDR3 is TGCAGTGCTAGAGGGGTCGGACTCTACGAGCAGTACTTC.

This clonotype was seen only a few times. The rearrangement links TRBV20-1 to TRBJ2-1, with TRBD1 matching over 9 bases. The trim removed 0 bases at V and 3 bases at J, leaving 9 bases unmatched. CDR1 DFQATT and CDR2 SNEGSKA come from the germline V gene (reference sequence). The CDR3 sequence is 17 residues long. The CDR3 here is CSARDLRGQGSYNEQFF. CDR3 sequence (DNA): TGCAGTGCTAGAGACCTAAGGGGACAGGGTAGCTACAATGAGCAGTTCTTC.

The chain has TRBV27 and TRBJ2-3; the match to TRBD2 covers 7 bases. Germline loops: CDR1 MNHEY, CDR2 SMNVEV (reference sequence). The CDR3 runs 15 residues. Unmatched junction bases numbered 8, after V lost 8 bases and J lost 0 bases. DNA of the CDR3: TGTGCCAGCGCGACGGGGGGATCTAGCACAGATACGCAGTATTTT. Translation: CASATGGSSTDTQYF.

V gene TRBV28 combines with J gene TRBJ1-5, with 11 bases fitting TRBD1. The CDR3 runs 14 residues. The germline gives CDR1 MDHEN, CDR2 SYDVKM. The V segment lost 6 bases and the J segment 6 bases; nucleotides outside the gene matches: 4. This CDR3 is CASRRDRGSQPQHF. The DNA for the CDR3 is TGTGCCAGCAGACGGGACAGGGGGTCTCAGCCCCAGCATTTT. The full variable domain, its missing parts supplied by reference TRBV28 and TRBJ1-5, is DVKVTQSSRYLVKRTGEKVFLECVQDMDHENMFWYRQDPGLGLRLIYFSYDVKMKEKGDIPEGYSVSREKKERFSLILESASTNQTSMYLCASRRDRGSQPQHFGDGTRLSIL.

This clonotype was counted between two and nine times. The gene calls are TRBV21-1 and TRBJ1-2. TRBV21-1 is tagged as a pseudogene. The CDR3 is 15 residues long. The CDR3: CASSARPLSVGGYTF. As DNA, the CDR3 is TGTGCCAGCAGCGCCCGACCTTTATCGGTGGGGGGCTACACCTTC.

This sequence joins TRBV12-3 or TRBV12-4 and TRBJ2-5, with TRBD2 identical over 9 bases. This CDR3 contains 15 residues. V gave up 2 bases and J gave up 4 bases; unmatched junction bases: 5. The CDR3 DNA sequence: TGTGCCAGCAGTTTATCCCTAGCGGGAACAGAGACCCAGTACTTC. Translation gives CASSLSLAGTETQYF.

This chain links TRBV30 with TRBJ2-5; D call uncertain. The V and J ends lost 7 bases and 1 base respectively, with 13 bases between them. The germline V gene has CDR1 GTSNPN and CDR2 SVGIG (reference sequence). The CDR3 length is 13 residues. The CDR3 loop is CASHRQAQETQYF. CDR3 DNA: TGTGCCTCCCACCGTCAGGCCCAAGAGACCCAGTACTTC.

The chain combines TRBV6-5 with TRBJ2-5, with 9 nucleotides matching TRBD2. Judging by the DNA end, TRBJ2-1 fits better; the J call may be wrong. The CDR3 covers 18 residues. Germline CDR1 reads MNHEY; CDR2 reads SVGAGI. CDR3 protein: CASSYSIASGGTQETQFF. CDR3 DNA sequence: TGTGCCAGCAGTTACTCGATCGCGAGCGGGGGGACCCAAGAGACCCAGTTCTTC.

This chain connects TRBV27 to TRBJ2-1, with D unclear. The CDR3 is made up of 15 amino acids. Trimming stripped 5 bases from V and 1 base from J, with 12 bases between. Per the germline V gene, CDR1 is MNHEY and CDR2 is SMNVEV (reference sequence). CDR3 in DNA: TGTGCCAGCAGTCCCTCGGACGCTTCCTACAATGAGCAGTTCTTC. Translation: CASSPSDASYNEQFF.

The chain carries TRBV2 and TRBJ2-4, with D perhaps matching TRBD1 (5 bases). The J call could be wrong; TRBJ2-7 is a better fit for the DNA end. Germline assignment: CDR1 SNHLY and CDR2 FYNNEI. The CDR3 is 15 amino acids. The CDR3 DNA is TGTGCCAGCAGTGAGCACGCCAGGGTCCCCTACGAGCAGTACTTC. Its protein is CASSEHARVPYEQYF.

This clonotype has more than one count but fewer than ten. The chain uses TRBV7-2 and TRBJ2-3; D perhaps matches TRBD1 (6 bases). This CDR3 is 13 amino acids long. Germline assignment: CDR1 SGHTA and CDR2 FQGNSA. Trimming left V 7 bases short and J 10 bases short, with 18 bases between. The CDR3 region has the DNA TGTGCCAGCACCCATACAGGGAGCAGCTCGCAGTATTTT. Translated: CASTHTGSSSQYF.

Remarks on this clonotype: A much larger clone differs by one base, so this may be a read error. This rearrangement joins TRBV5-5 to TRBJ1-2, with 10 bases that match TRBD1. This CDR3 has 13 amino acids. V gave up 5 bases and J gave up 6 bases; unmatched junction bases: 4. Germline CDR1 reads SGHKS; CDR2 reads YYEKEE (reference sequence). CDR3 sequence reads: CASSPTGGDGYTF. CDR3 bases: TGTGCCAGCAGTCCGACAGGGGGCGATGGCTACACCTTC.

Ten or more counts support this clonotype. This chain joins TRBV3-1 and TRBJ2-3; D perhaps matches TRBD2 (5 bases). Germline V gene data show CDR1 as LGHDT and CDR2 as YNNKEL (reference sequence). This CDR3 is 15 amino acids long. V lost 0 bases, J lost 9 bases, and 16 bases lay in between. In nucleotides, the CDR3 is TGTGCCAGCAGCCAAGATCAGATGGTAGGAGGAACGCAGTATTTT. It yields the protein CASSQDQMVGGTQYF.

V usage is TRBV28 and J usage is TRBJ1-5; the D is unclear. Trimming cost V 6 bases and J 2 bases, with 14 bases left between them. The length of the CDR3 is 15 residues. CDR1 is MDHEN, CDR2 SYDVKM, per germline. CDR3 loop: CASRPGNGGNQPQHF. The DNA of the CDR3 is TGTGCCAGCAGGCCCGGAAACGGGGGCAATCAGCCCCAGCATTTT.

The chain recombines TRBV10-3 with TRBJ2-7; a weak D match, TRBD2 (6 bases). Trimming left V 1 base short and J 7 bases short, with 26 bases between. Per the germline V gene, CDR1 is ENHRY and CDR2 is SYGVKD. This CDR3 is 18 amino acids long. DNA of the CDR3: TGTGCCATCAGTGAGTGGCGGACTACCCCAAAGGGAGTCTGGGAGCAGTACTTC. The encoded protein is CAISEWRTTPKGVWEQYF.

The chain recombines TRBV12-3 or TRBV12-4 with TRBJ2-2; 8 nucleotides match TRBD2. This CDR3 has 16 residues. V was clipped by 6 bases and J by 3 bases; unmatched bases: 9. The CDR3 DNA sequence: TGTGCCAGCAGCCTTAAGGGACTAGGGTACACCGGGGAGCTGTTTTTT. It yields the protein CASSLKGLGYTGELFF.

The chain couples TRBV6-5 to TRBJ1-2; D is unresolved. Germline loops: CDR1 MNHEY, CDR2 SVGAGI. CDR3 size: 13 residues. The V end was cut by 5 bases, the J end by 8 bases, with 15 bases between. CDR3 region: CASSDIGGGGYTF. The CDR3 bases are TGTGCCAGCAGTGATATAGGAGGCGGCGGCTACACCTTC.

The chain is built from TRBV7-3 and TRBJ2-1; a possible D gene is TRBD2 (6 bases). The germline gives CDR1 SGHTA, CDR2 FQGTGA. The CDR3 is 13 residues long. Between the trimmed V and J ends, which lost 5 bases and 10 bases, there was a span of 15 bases. The CDR3 sequence is CASSPIGSREQFF. In DNA, the CDR3 is TGTGCCAGCAGCCCCATCGGGAGCCGCGAGCAGTTCTTC.

This clonotype was seen a few times. The rearrangement links TRBV5-1 to TRBJ2-7, with no clear D. The CDR3 extends over 14 amino acids. V gave up 0 bases and J gave up 1 base, with 8 bases separating them. Germline V gives CDR1 SGHRS, CDR2 YFSETQ. CDR3 DNA sequence: TGCGCCAGCAGCTTGGTACGGGCGTCCTACGAGCAGTACTTC. Protein product: CASSLVRASYEQYF.

In the case of this clonotype: With a much larger clone just one base away, this may be a read error. The rearrangement uses TRBV6-5 and TRBJ2-3; TRBD1 matches at 11 bases. From germline, CDR1 is MNHEY and CDR2 SVGAGI. After removal of 0 bases from V and 4 bases from J, the junction contained 3 bases not matched to a gene. The CDR3 loop spans 16 amino acids. This chain's CDR3 is CASSYSPGQGADTQYF. The CDR3 DNA sequence: TGTGCCAGCAGTTACTCCCCGGGACAGGGGGCAGATACGCAGTATTTT.

In DNA form, the CDR3 reads TGCAGTGCTAGAGATGCAGACAGGGCAACTTATGGCTACACCTTC. Translating gives CSARDADRATYGYTF. The V call is TRBV20-1, the J call TRBJ1-2; 7 positions agree with TRBD1. V trimming: 0 bases; J trimming: 5 bases; junction bases outside the gene matches: 9. The CDR3 covers 15 residues. Looked up from germline, CDR1 is DFQATT and CDR2 is SNEGSKA (reference sequence).

The chain has TRBV5-1 and TRBJ2-1; TRBD1 agrees at 8 bases. CDR1 is SGHRS and CDR2 is YFSETQ in the germline V gene. The CDR3 totals 15 residues. After removal of 4 bases from V and 3 bases from J, the junction contained 6 bases not matched to a gene. The CDR3 protein is CASSLDRVIYNEQFF. The CDR3 DNA is TGCGCCAGCAGCCTGGACAGGGTTATCTACAATGAGCAGTTCTTC. The variable domain in full, completed from reference TRBV5-1 and TRBJ2-1, reads KAGVTQTPRYLIKTRGQQVTLSCSPISGHRSVSWYQQTPGQGLQFLFEYFSETQRNKGNFPGRFSGRQFSNSRSEMNVSTLELGDSALYLCASSLDRVIYNEQFFGPGTRLTVL.

The V gene is TRBV12-3 or TRBV12-4, the J gene TRBJ2-1, with D tentatively TRBD2 (5 bases). The V and J ends lost 7 bases and 2 bases respectively, with 15 bases between them. The CDR3 sequence is 15 residues long. CDR3 loop: CASNPKRIPYNEQFF. The CDR3 DNA reads TGTGCCAGCAATCCTAAGCGGATACCCTACAATGAGCAGTTCTTC.

The J gene is TRBJ2-1, the V gene TRBV11-1; the match to TRBD2 covers 12 bases. Per the germline V gene, CDR1 is SGHAT and CDR2 is FQDESV (reference sequence). The CDR3 length is 21 residues. J gave up 1 base and V 4 bases, and 17 bases lay outside the gene matches. The CDR3 region has the DNA TGTGCCAGCAGCTCGAGACCCAAGACTAGCGGGAGCTCTAGGTCCTACAATGAGCAGTTCTTC. It is translated as CASSSRPKTSGSSRSYNEQFF.